These T cell receptor beta chains were read from a single sample in a study of T cell responses to AZD1222 COVID-19 vaccine. Only in-frame clones appear in the TCRdb table, and some are missing; sequencing was by immunoSEQ multiplex PCR. Of roughly 150,000 clones listed, approximately 90% are singletons. This specimen was peripheral blood, taken 28 days after the second AZD1222 dose. These receptors were taken from an adult who received the AZD1222 COVID-19 vaccine. The CDR3 runs from the conserved cysteine through the conserved F or W. Each record gives: J gene, D gene, CDR3 length, clone size, V gene, CDR3 DNA, CDR3 protein. The D gene is left open where the match is weak. Clone sizes are given selectively: once, few, many, or a class where the clone is expanded.

>TRBJ1-5|NA|14|once|TRBV30
TGTGCCTGGAGTGGAGGGACCGAGAATCAGCCCCAGCATTTT
CAWSGGTENQPQHF
>TRBJ1-6|NA|13|NA|TRBV7-9
TGTGCCAGCAGCTACGAAGCGGGTAGACCCCTCCACTTT
CASSYEAGRPLHF
>TRBJ1-1|TRBD1|16|once|TRBV19
TGTGCCAGTAGCCCTGGGGAGGGACAGATGAACACTGAAGCTTTCTTT
CASSPGEGQMNTEAFF
>TRBJ1-2|NA|12|NA|TRBV4-1
TGCGCCAGCAGCCAAGGCAGGGATGGCTACACCTTC
CASSQGRDGYTF
>TRBJ2-7|NA|12|NA|TRBV12-3/TRBV12-4
TGTGCCAGCAGTCCAACAGGCTACGAGCAGTACTTC
CASSPTGYEQYF
>TRBJ2-2|NA|14|NA|TRBV7-9
TGTGCCAGCAGCTTAGGTACAGACACCGGGGAGCTGTTTTTT
CASSLGTDTGELFF
>TRBJ1-2|NA|14|NA|TRBV4-1
TGCGCCAGCAGCCCCCGGGGGACACAGTATGGCTACACCTTC
CASSPRGTQYGYTF
>TRBJ2-1|NA|13|NA|TRBV6-5
TGTGCCAGCAGTTGGTATCGTTACAATGAGCAGTTCTTC
CASSWYRYNEQFF
>TRBJ1-1|NA|14|NA|TRBV4-1
TGCGCCAGCAGCCAAGTCCTAGAGAACACTGAAGCTTTCTTT
CASSQVLENTEAFF
>TRBJ2-7|TRBD1|15|NA|TRBV4-1
TGCGCCAGCAGCCGCGGACAGGGGGCCCTCTACGAGCAGTACTTC
CASSRGQGALYEQYF
>TRBJ1-1|NA|13|once|TRBV4-2
TGTGCCAGCAGCCAGCACCGGAACACTGAAGCTTTCTTT
CASSQHRNTEAFF
>TRBJ2-7|NA|15|NA|TRBV4-1
TGCGCCAGCAGCCAAGAAAACATCGGCTCCTACGAGCAGTACTTC
CASSQENIGSYEQYF
>TRBJ1-1|NA|14|NA|TRBV5-5
TGTGCCAGCAGCTTGCGAATACTCGGGGCTGAAGCTTTCTTT
CASSLRILGAEAFF
>TRBJ1-2|NA|14|NA|TRBV7-8
TGTGCCAGCAGCTCATTAGGGGCGGCGCCCGGCTACACCTTC
CASSSLGAAPGYTF
>TRBJ1-6|NA|14|NA|TRBV19
TGTGCCAGTAGTACAGGGAAGAGAGTTTCACCCCTCCACTTT
CASSTGKRVSPLHF
>TRBJ1-2|NA|14|NA|TRBV3-1/TRBV3-2
TGTGCCAGCAGCCAGGACGGGGCAAACTATGGCTACACCTTC
CASSQDGANYGYTF
>TRBJ1-2|NA|12|NA|TRBV28
TGTGCCAGTAAAACAGAAAAGTATGGCTACACCTTC
CASKTEKYGYTF
>TRBJ2-1|NA|14|NA|TRBV9
TGTGCCAGCAGCGGCGTATCAGGCTACAATGAGCAGTTCTTC
CASSGVSGYNEQFF
>TRBJ1-1|NA|14|NA|TRBV5-1
TGCGCCAGCAGCCCCTCGGAAGGGTGGGGAGAAGCTTTCTTT
CASSPSEGWGEAFF
>TRBJ2-3|NA|13|NA|TRBV12-3/TRBV12-4
TGTGCCGCCAGCATGCTTAGCACAGATACGCAGTATTTT
CAASMLSTDTQYF
>TRBJ2-7|NA|14|NA|TRBV10-3
TGTGCCATCAGTGCGGGTGAGCGACCCTACGAGCAGTACTTC
CAISAGERPYEQYF
>TRBJ1-6|NA|13|NA|TRBV27
TGTGCCAGCAGTTTATTTCGGGAGTCACCCCTCCACTTT
CASSLFRESPLHF
>TRBJ2-3|TRBD2|15|NA|TRBV4-3
TGCGCCAGCAGCCGTAGCGGGGGGGCCACAGATACGCAGTATTTT
CASSRSGGATDTQYF
>TRBJ2-7|TRBD1|15|NA|TRBV18
TGTGCCAGCTCTCCAGGACAGGGGGGTCTCTACGAGCAGTACTTC
CASSPGQGGLYEQYF
>TRBJ2-2|NA|15|NA|TRBV5-1
TGCGCCAGCAGGTTGGACAGCCCGCGCCCCGGGGAGCTGTTTTTT
CASRLDSPRPGELFF
>TRBJ1-5|NA|15|NA|TRBV7-8
TGTGCCAGCAGCCCATTCCTGAGGGGGGACCAGCCCCAGCATTTT
CASSPFLRGDQPQHF